This entry is about one T cell receptor beta chain. It has no known antigen specificity. Per-nucleotide qualities are absent, and no much larger clonotype sits a single base away. For CDR1 and CDR2, the germline V gene (reference sequence) lists GTSNPN and SVGIG. The CDR3 measures 15 amino acids from cysteine to phenylalanine. The DNA shown is the 45-base CDR3, in frame from base 1. Germline trimming amounts to 2 bases on V and 3 bases on J, with 7 as the count of junction bases outside the gene matches. The immunoSEQ Assay, a bias-controlled multiplex PCR, was used to amplify TCRbeta CDR3 regions from genomic DNA. As for the authors' bioinformatics: Nucleated cell counts per sample were estimated from amplification of reference gene primers within the assay. To quantify the absolute abundance of each unique TCRbeta CDR3 rearrangement, sequence reads were collapsed and filtered. For each sample, productive Simpson clonality was calculated as the square root of Simpson's diversity index across productive rearrangements. Here the immuneACCESS table is served through TCRdb, limited to in-frame sequences with V and J called. Missing clones are a known gap in these copies; in checked studies unresolved V genes cover under half, and the rest lacks a known reason. That table gives V, J and clone size, and the DNA gave D and trimming. The sample table holds 240,000 or so clones, of which 90% were seen once. Over 0.75% of the sample is taken by the ten largest.

This sample stems from a study of blood T cell repertoires in COVID-19 (dated by TCRdb to about 2020). Study-wide context: The collaborator samples originated in the United States, Italy and Spain and spanned the acute and convalescent phases of COVID-19. The samples were drawn from two sources: the first 160 participants of the ongoing ImmuneRACE study, and 1,200 or so subjects contributed by 6 global collaborators. Where HLA class I and class II types were available, the types were taken from metadata supplied by the sample provider, not from assay-based typing. The repertoires were made available in a free public database intended to serve as a resource for research on the immune response to SARS-CoV-2. Deeply sampled blood TCRbeta repertoires from subjects exposed to, actively infected with, or recovered from COVID-19 were included in the dataset. The material from the prospective study consisted of cDNA or gDNA derived from T cells, B-cell-depleted T cells, or PBMCs. Sample metadata almost always included a de-identified subject ID, COVID-19 status, age in years and sex. Results the study describes overall, beyond this receptor: How much clinical and demographic metadata was included differed by source and by participant, and the metadata was provided uncurated.

Participants in the prospective study were aged 18 to 89 years, lived in 20 to 25 United States geographic areas, and enrolled through a virtual design. Cohort assignment in the prospective study relied on participant-reported clinical history from a screening survey and a study questionnaire. A participant counted as exposed if, within 2 weeks of entering the study, that participant had been in contact with someone who had a PCR-confirmed or clinician-diagnosed COVID-19 case. Each participant in the prospective study had whole blood, serum and a nasopharyngeal or oropharyngeal swab collected by mobile phlebotomists. Prospective study participants could optionally give additional blood draws and questionnaires over an approximately two-month period. Prospective study blood samples were shipped either frozen or at room temperature before DNA extraction.

The receptor was derived from a man in his forties or fifties who had been exposed to COVID-19. The sequence links TRBV30 to TRBJ1-5, and TRBD1 matches 7 of the central bases. Sequenced material: PBMCs or T cells enriched from blood (not recorded which). In nucleotide form, the sequence is TGTGCCTGGAGTTTCCAAACAGGGGACAATCAGCCCCAGCATTTT. Translated, this gives CAWSFQTGDNQPQHF. This CDR3, with the reference TRBV30 and TRBJ1-5 proteins standing in past its ends, gives the full variable domain SQTIHQWPATLVQPVGSPLSLECTVEGTSNPNLYWYRQAAGRGLQLLFYSVGIGQISSEVPQNLSASRPQDRQFILSSKKLLLSDSGFYLCAWSFQTGDNQPQHFGDGTRLSIL.